This T cell receptor beta chain was captured in a study of cytomegalovirus exposure and HLA in healthy donors. Study outcomes and limitations: Earlier analysis yielded a pattern in which most TCR beta V segments were productive about 90% or about 30% of the time. Some segments of the V type, notably TRBV6-2 and TRBV6-3, were excluded as indistinguishable. Most sequenced TCRs were rare (though some public TCRs occurred in many donors).

The PCR was carried out with 60 Vbeta primers and 13 Jbeta primers. Using immunoSEQ multiplex PCR, the repertoire was profiled, and TCRdb retains in-frame clones only, with some absent. The profile covers approximately 170,000 clones, with roughly 79% appearing a single time and 7% taken by the ten largest. Participants comprised healthy donors of bone marrow. Comments on this clone: What it recognizes is unknown.

Trimming cost V 4 bases and J 4 bases; bases outside gene matches: 7. CDR3 length equals 15 residues. Looked up from germline, CDR1 is SGHRS and CDR2 is YFSETQ. This sequence was found in a woman between 40 and 50 years old in good health and CMV-seropositive. Material for sequencing was PBMCs. The chain links TRBV5-1 to TRBJ1-2, with 10 bases fitting TRBD1. For the CDR3, the DNA is TGCGCCAGCAGCACGACAGGGGGCCAGGGCTATGGCTACACCTTC. Translating it yields CASSTTGGQGYGYTF.